The 23 T cell receptor beta chains below come from one sample, sequenced in a study of blood T cell repertoires in COVID-19. Assay: immunoSEQ multiplex PCR; the TCRdb copy retains only in-frame clones and omits some. Among 240,000 or so clones listed, 86% were seen once. The sequenced sample consisted of peripheral blood. Every receptor here comes from a woman aged 30 to 39 who had recovered from COVID-19.

This sequence joins TRBV19 and TRBJ2-5; 9 bases fit TRBD1. This CDR3 is 14 amino acids long. V was pared by 6 bases and J by 4 bases, with 6 bases of the junction left unmatched. CDR1 is LNHDA, CDR2 SQIVND, per germline (reference sequence). CDR3 DNA sequence: TGTGCCAGTAGACTGGACAGGGGCGGAGAGACCCAGTACTTC. Its protein is CASRLDRGGETQYF.

The chain is built from TRBV5-1 and TRBJ1-4; D gene ambiguous. Germline V lookup: CDR1 SGHRS, CDR2 YFSETQ. Between the trimmed V and J ends, which lost 5 bases and 5 bases, there was a span of 13 bases. CDR3 size: 14 residues. The CDR3 DNA sequence: TGCGCCAGCAGTCCCACCACGGAGAATGAAAAACTGTTTTTT. It encodes CASSPTTENEKLFF.

For the CDR3, the DNA is TGTGCCAGCAGCCACCCCAGGGAAGACTATGGCTACACCTTC. Amino acids: CASSHPREDYGYTF. This sequence joins TRBV3-1 (or the pseudogene TRBV3-2) and TRBJ1-2, with D possibly matching TRBD1 (5 bases). Germline CDR1 LGHDT, CDR2 YNNKEL (reference sequence). This CDR3 comprises 14 residues. Trimming pared 3 bases from V and 3 bases from J, leaving 11 bases between.

V and J are TRBV28 and TRBJ1-5, with TRBD1 matching 8 bases. V lost 1 base, J lost 1 base, and 3 bases stayed unmatched. This CDR3 is built from 16 residues. CDR1 is MDHEN, CDR2 SYDVKM, per germline. The CDR3 loop is CASSLSGTGSNQPQHF. The CDR3 DNA follows: TGTGCCAGCAGTTTATCCGGGACAGGCAGCAATCAGCCCCAGCATTTT.

The rearrangement joins TRBV9 to TRBJ2-1; TRBD2 aligns across 10 bases. V was pared by 0 bases and J by 7 bases, with 4 bases of the junction left unmatched. The CDR3 runs to 15 residues. In germline, CDR1 is SGDLS, CDR2 YYNGEE. The CDR3 region has the DNA TGTGCCAGCAGCGTAGGGGCTAGCGGGGGTAATGAGCAGTTCTTC. Protein product: CASSVGASGGNEQFF.

This clone was detected only a few times. The CDR3 DNA is TGTGCCAGTAGTATAATTGGACTGAACTATGGCTACACCTTC. Translation: CASSIIGLNYGYTF. The chain joins TRBV19 to TRBJ1-2; D is uncertain. The V gene's germline CDR1 is LNHDA and CDR2 SQIVND (reference sequence). V lost 2 bases to trimming and J lost 2 bases, with 9 bases between them. This CDR3 is 14 amino acids long.

The rearrangement links TRBV9 to TRBJ2-1, with D uncertain. From germline, CDR1 is SGDLS and CDR2 YYNGEE. Trimming removed 4 bases at V and 8 bases at J, with 19 bases between. The CDR3 is made up of 15 amino acids. The CDR3 protein is CASSPHGSFSYEQFF. In DNA form, the CDR3 reads TGTGCCAGCAGCCCACACGGTAGCTTCTCGTATGAGCAGTTCTTC.

In this sample, this clone turned up a few times. V and J are TRBV5-6 and TRBJ1-2; 7 bases agree with TRBD1. The CDR3 has 14 amino acids. In germline, CDR1 is SGHDT, CDR2 YYEEEE. Germline trimming cut 3 bases from V and 3 bases from J; bases unmatched to any gene: 5. CDR3 nucleotide sequence: TGTGCCAGCAGCTATACAGGGGTAGACTATGGCTACACCTTC. Amino acids: CASSYTGVDYGYTF.

The CDR3 is CASSEGTGSYEQYF. The CDR3 DNA reads as TGTGCCAGCAGTGAAGGGACAGGCTCCTACGAGCAGTACTTC. V gene TRBV2 combines with J gene TRBJ2-7, with 7 nucleotides matching TRBD1. The CDR3 runs to 14 residues. After removal of 1 base from V and 0 bases from J, the junction contained 0 bases not matched to a gene. Germline CDR1 SNHLY, CDR2 FYNNEI.

The gene calls are TRBV30 and TRBJ2-5; 15 positions agree with TRBD2. V was clipped by 7 bases and J by 0 bases; unmatched bases: 3. Germline CDR1 is GTSNPN and CDR2 is SVGIG (reference sequence). This CDR3 has 15 amino acids. CDR3 sequence: CAYGLAGGYQETQYF. The CDR3 nucleotides read TGTGCCTACGGACTAGCGGGGGGGTACCAAGAGACCCAGTACTTC.

This clone was found once. V gene TRBV6-2 or TRBV6-3 combines with J gene TRBJ2-4; 9 nucleotides line up with TRBD1. V lost 3 bases and J lost 1; bases outside the gene matches: 16. The germline V gene encodes CDR1 MNHEY and CDR2 SVGEGT. The CDR3 is 20 amino acids. The CDR3 here is CASSYNPGTGSMNAKNIQYF. CDR3 sequence (DNA): TGTGCCAGCAGTTATAATCCCGGGACAGGGTCCATGAATGCCAAAAACATTCAGTACTTC.

The chain is built from TRBV6-5 and TRBJ2-5, with 8 bases aligning to TRBD1. The germline gives CDR1 MNHEY, CDR2 SVGAGI. Trimming at V came to 4 bases and at J to 2 bases, leaving 3 bases not matched to a gene. CDR3 length: 14 residues. The CDR3 nucleotides read TGTGCCAGCAGTTTAGACAGGGGTCAAGAGACCCAGTACTTC. Amino acids: CASSLDRGQETQYF.

The chain is built from TRBV6-2 or TRBV6-3 and TRBJ1-2; a possible D gene is TRBD1 (6 bases). The V gene lost 2 bases and the J gene lost 2 bases, with 12 bases spanning the gap. The germline CDR1 and CDR2 sequences are MNHEY and SVGEGT. This CDR3 contains 15 residues. The CDR3 here is CASSYGQGLNYGYTF. In DNA, the CDR3 is TGTGCCAGCAGTTACGGGCAGGGGCTAAACTATGGCTACACCTTC.

This chain joins TRBV3-1 (or the pseudogene TRBV3-2) and TRBJ2-7; 8 bases map to TRBD1. In germline, CDR1 is LGHDT, CDR2 YNNKEL (reference sequence). The CDR3 runs 15 residues. V shed 0 bases, J shed 2 bases, and the junction held 3 bases outside the gene matches. CDR3 coding DNA: TGTGCCAGCAGCCAAGATGGACAGGGCCCCTACGAGCAGTACTTC. Translating it yields CASSQDGQGPYEQYF.

CDR3 nucleotide sequence: TGTGCCAGTAGTATACTGGACAGCCCTAGGGGGGCCAACGTCCTGACTTTC. It yields the protein CASSILDSPRGANVLTF. This chain connects TRBV19 to TRBJ2-6; tentative D call: TRBD1 (6 bases). With 2 bases removed from V and 4 bases from J, the gap between germline ends came to 15 bases. Germline V gene lookup returns CDR1 LNHDA and CDR2 SQIVND (reference sequence). CDR3 length equals 17 residues.

The rearrangement links TRBV7-9 to TRBJ1-3, with TRBD1 as a possible D gene (6 bases). Deletions cut 5 bases from V and 2 bases from J, with 16 bases between. Per the germline V gene, CDR1 is SEHNR and CDR2 is FQNEAQ (reference sequence). This CDR3 is 16 amino acids long. CDR3 loop: CASSQYRVDAGNTIYF. DNA of the CDR3: TGTGCCAGCAGCCAATACAGGGTCGATGCTGGAAACACCATATATTTT.

The chain is built from TRBV5-1 and TRBJ1-2; D is ambiguous. V lost 4 bases and J 5 bases, leaving 12 bases between the germline ends. This CDR3 is 13 amino acids long. Per the germline V gene, CDR1 is SGHRS and CDR2 is YFSETQ. The CDR3 region is CASSKENEYGYTF. CDR3 DNA: TGCGCCAGCAGCAAGGAGAACGAGTATGGCTACACCTTC.

The CDR3 sequence: CASRKQGVLEQYF. The CDR3, as DNA: TGTGCCAGCAGGAAACAGGGGGTCCTCGAGCAGTACTTC. The genes are TRBV3-1 (or the pseudogene TRBV3-2) and TRBJ2-7; 8 nucleotides agree with TRBD1. This CDR3 has 13 amino acids. The germline V gene has CDR1 LGHDT and CDR2 YNNKEL (reference sequence). Trimming cost V 6 bases and J 6 bases; bases outside gene matches: 7.

The chain links TRBV5-1 to TRBJ1-2, with D unresolved. Germline V gene lookup returns CDR1 SGHRS and CDR2 YFSETQ. V shed 4 bases and J shed 7 bases, with 20 bases lying between them. This CDR3 has 15 amino acids. In DNA, the CDR3 is TGCGCCAGCAGCATGATCCCAGGTGAAGAATTTGGCTACACCTTC. Translation: CASSMIPGEEFGYTF.

This clone was seen a few times. V gene TRBV6-5 combines with J gene TRBJ2-3; D unclear. The germline CDR1 and CDR2 sequences are MNHEY and SVGAGI. The CDR3 length is 15 residues. Trimming stripped 5 bases from V and 0 bases from J, with 12 bases between. CDR3 nucleotide sequence: TGTGCCAGCAGTAACTGGGCCCCTAGCACAGATACGCAGTATTTT. Encoded protein: CASSNWAPSTDTQYF.

This clone has only one observation. The chain uses TRBV2 and TRBJ1-2, with 9 positions matching TRBD1. CDR3 length: 18 amino acids. Germline loops: CDR1 SNHLY, CDR2 FYNNEI. With V trimmed by 4 bases and J by 3 bases, 15 bases remained unmatched. This chain's CDR3 is CASSGYRDRVEIDYGYTF. The CDR3 DNA is TGTGCCAGCAGTGGATACAGGGACAGGGTGGAGATCGACTATGGCTACACCTTC.

The chain carries TRBV5-4 and TRBJ2-5, with 7 bases aligning to TRBD1. The J segment lost 0 bases and the V segment lost 5 bases, leaving 4 bases of the junction unmatched. The germline gives CDR1 SGHNT, CDR2 YYREEE (reference sequence). This CDR3 region has 14 residues. The CDR3 is CASRHGQDQETQYF. DNA for the CDR3: TGTGCCAGCAGACACGGACAGGACCAAGAGACCCAGTACTTC.

A few counts support this clone. This chain joins TRBV5-1 and TRBJ2-2; TRBD1 matches at 11 bases. V lost 4 bases to trimming and J lost 6 bases; unmatched junction nucleotides: 8. The CDR3 consists of 16 residues. Germline V CDR1 and CDR2: SGHRS, YFSETQ. CDR3 sequence: CASSPGDRGIAGELFF. CDR3 nucleotide sequence: TGCGCCAGCAGCCCGGGGGACAGGGGGATCGCCGGGGAGCTGTTTTTT.